This T cell receptor beta chain was recorded in a study of shared clonotypes between healthy human individuals. Points from the study as a whole: A handful of donors held around 5% of naive CD4 clonotypes in common. Among donors, sharing of clonotypes was expected to be affected by sequencing depth.

In germline, CDR1 is GTSNPN, CDR2 SVGIG (reference sequence). This CDR3 is 12 amino acids long. Between the trimmed V and J ends, which lost 3 bases and 4 bases, there was a span of 6 bases. Per the study methods: There were no quality scores in the junction-only immunoSEQ sequences, so filtering differed. Sequencing was performed with immunoSEQ multiplex PCR; in TCRdb, only in-frame clones are kept and a portion is missing. The DNA was the basis for D and trimming; V, J and clone size are from that table. The table lists 1 million to 1.3 million clones, around three quarters of them singletons, with roughly 0.55% in the top ten. Only one count was recorded for this clone. Its antigen is as yet unknown.

The source is a man aged 18 to 29 in good health. Some clones in this sample may be carry-over from other donors' samples. Source material: memory CD4+ T cells from PBMCs. Described subset: CD45RA-negative fraction. The chain carries TRBV30 and TRBJ1-4, with D uncertain. Here the CDR3 reads CAWRGYNEKLFF. The DNA for the CDR3 is TGTGCCTGGAGGGGATATAATGAAAAACTGTTTTTT.